These 32 T cell receptor beta chains were all obtained from the same sample, sequenced in a study of blood T cells in healthy people across ages. Sample-barcoded 5' priming and a J-beta primer mix drove a second PCR of 7 to 11 cycles. MiXCR was run by TCRdb on the 5' RACE reads, yielding one entry per CDR3 protein. The table includes about 570,000 distinct CDR3 sequences, 25% to 30% detected once. Sequenced input: blood. The receptor source for this set is a woman in her 70s in good health.

This clonotype was seen only a few times. The rearrangement links TRBV7-2 to TRBJ1-2; the D is unclear. Germline assignment: CDR1 SGHTA and CDR2 FQGNSA. The CDR3 is 15 residues long. The germline V and J ends were trimmed by 0 bases and 4 bases, with 12 bases remaining between them. CDR3 coding DNA: TGTGCCAGCAGCTTAGCTCTCTCCCCTATCTATGGCTACACCTTC. Protein: CASSLALSPIYGYTF.

Ten or more counts support this clonotype. The chain links TRBV20-1 to TRBJ2-7; 9 nucleotides match TRBD1. The germline V gene has CDR1 DFQATT and CDR2 SNEGSKA (reference sequence). V was pared by 5 bases and J by 2 bases, with 1 base of the junction left unmatched. This CDR3 comprises 12 residues. CDR3 coding DNA: TGCAGTGCTCGACAGGGGGCCTACGAGCAGTACTTC. This gives the protein CSARQGAYEQYF.

The CDR3 reads CASSQERESDRAFF. CDR3 in DNA: TGCGCCAGCAGCCAAGAACGGGAGTCCGATCGGGCTTTCTTT. The J gene is TRBJ1-1, the V gene TRBV4-3; the D is unclear. Germline CDR1 LGHNA, CDR2 YSLEER. Trimming left V 0 bases short and J 11 bases short, with 16 bases between. The CDR3 length is 14 residues.

The chain joins TRBV12-3 or TRBV12-4 to TRBJ2-7; unclear D gene. Trimming cost V 3 bases and J 6 bases, with 9 bases left between them. The CDR3 covers 12 residues. The CDR3, as DNA: TGTGCCAGCAGTTTGGGTCGGGTCGAGCAGTACTTC. Its protein product is CASSLGRVEQYF.

On this clonotype: One end of the junction fails to match germline, which may point to a read error. The gene calls are TRBV9 and TRBJ1-2, with 9 bases lining up with TRBD1. The CDR3 loop spans 16 amino acids. Germline V gene sequence: CDR1 SGDLS, CDR2 YYNGEE. The CDR3 DNA follows: TGTGCCAGCAGCGGAACCGGAACGGGACAGGGCTATGGCTGCACCTTC. It codes for CASSGTGTGQGYGCTF.

V and J are TRBV12-3 or TRBV12-4 and TRBJ2-3; possible D gene TRBD2, 6 bases. V lost 6 bases to trimming and J lost 2 bases, with 18 bases between them. The CDR3 consists of 16 residues. The CDR3 protein is CASSLMGLGSTDTQYF. The CDR3 coding sequence is TGTGCCAGCAGCTTGATGGGACTTGGGTCCACAGATACGCAGTATTTT.

This sequence joins TRBV12-3 or TRBV12-4 and TRBJ2-3; perhaps TRBD2 as D (5 bases). V was cut by 5 bases and J by 3 bases, with 12 bases left in between. The CDR3 loop spans 14 amino acids. CDR3 sequence (DNA): TGTGCCAGCAGTGGCAGAGGGCGAACAGATACGCAGTATTTT. Translation gives CASSGRGRTDTQYF.

This clonotype showed up just a few times. The chain couples TRBV5-1 to TRBJ1-1; 7 bases match TRBD1. The germline CDR1 and CDR2 sequences are SGHRS and YFSETQ. With V trimmed by 3 bases and J by 1 base, 12 bases remained unmatched. The CDR3 is 17 residues long. CDR3 nucleotide sequence: TGCGCCAGCAGCTCCCTAGGTCAGGGGGTGCCGAACACTGAAGCTTTCTTT. It codes for CASSSLGQGVPNTEAFF.

Here the CDR3 reads CASSLVASGGAPDTQYF. As DNA, the CDR3 is TGTGCCAGCAGCTTAGTGGCTAGCGGGGGGGCCCCAGATACGCAGTATTTT. The rearrangement links TRBV7-2 to TRBJ2-3; 12 positions agree with TRBD2. CDR1 is SGHTA, CDR2 FQGNSA, per germline. V was pared by 1 base and J by 4 bases, with 6 bases of the junction left unmatched. The length of the CDR3 is 17 residues.

The V and J genes are TRBV10-3 and TRBJ2-5; 11 bases match TRBD2. The ends lost 10 bases at V and 2 bases at J; junction bases unmatched: 9. CDR3 length: 15 amino acids. Germline lookup yields CDR1 ENHRY and CDR2 SYGVKD. CDR3 region: CATGRSSGGQETQYF. Written as DNA, the CDR3 is TGTGCCACCGGGCGGTCTAGCGGGGGGCAAGAGACCCAGTACTTC.

The chain is built from TRBV6-6 and TRBJ2-7; a possible D gene is TRBD2 (6 bases). The CDR3 length is 15 residues. CDR1 is MNHNY and CDR2 is SVGAGI in the germline V gene (reference sequence). V was pared by 7 bases and J by 7 bases, with 23 bases between. The CDR3 is CASTKELAGVSEQYF. The CDR3 nucleotides are TGTGCCAGCACCAAGGAACTAGCTGGAGTTTCTGAGCAGTACTTC.

The chain recombines TRBV7-9 with TRBJ1-4, with TRBD1 matching over 7 bases. This CDR3 spans 15 amino acids. The trim removed 5 bases at V and 4 bases at J, leaving 7 bases unmatched. Per the germline V gene, CDR1 is SEHNR and CDR2 is FQNEAQ (reference sequence). The CDR3, as DNA: TGTGCCAGCAGCACACCGGGACAGAATAATGAAAAACTGTTTTTT. This gives the protein CASSTPGQNNEKLFF.

The chain carries TRBV13 and TRBJ2-1, with 16 nucleotides matching TRBD2. The CDR3 contains 19 residues. Germline V gene data show CDR1 as PRHDT and CDR2 as FYEKMQ (reference sequence). V was clipped by 4 bases and J by 4 bases; unmatched bases: 10. CDR3 in DNA: TGTGCCAGCAGCTCCGAAGGGACTAGCGGGGGGGCGGGGTACAATGAGCAGTTCTTC. Protein sequence: CASSSEGTSGGAGYNEQFF.

This clonotype has just a few counts. This rearrangement joins TRBV20-1 to TRBJ1-2; D call uncertain. Per germline, CDR1 DFQATT and CDR2 SNEGSKA (reference sequence). Trimming pared 0 bases from V and 0 bases from J, leaving 11 bases between. CDR3 length: 15 amino acids. The CDR3 DNA is TGCAGTGCTAGAGACAACCGGGGTTCTAACTATGGCTACACCTTC. Protein: CSARDNRGSNYGYTF.

In its sample, this clonotype was seen a few times. The V gene is TRBV7-9, the J gene TRBJ1-4, with TRBD1 matching over 8 bases. Germline V gene sequence: CDR1 SEHNR, CDR2 FQNEAQ (reference sequence). The V segment lost 6 bases and the J segment 6 bases; nucleotides outside the gene matches: 6. The CDR3 sequence is 14 residues long. CDR3 protein: CASSRDRTYEKLFF. The CDR3 DNA reads as TGTGCCAGCAGTCGGGACAGGACCTATGAAAAACTGTTTTTT.

The chain recombines TRBV7-2 with TRBJ2-2; possibly TRBD1 or TRBD2 for D (5 bases each). V was pared by 0 bases and J by 4 bases, with 15 bases between. Germline V gene sequence: CDR1 SGHTA, CDR2 FQGNSA. The CDR3 has 17 amino acids. CDR3: CASSLAAGQGRTGELFF. The CDR3 DNA reads TGTGCCAGCAGCTTAGCGGCCGGGCAGGGACGCACCGGGGAGCTGTTTTTT.

This chain connects TRBV6-2 or TRBV6-3 to TRBJ2-3, with unresolved D. The CDR3 is 14 amino acids. Germline V gives CDR1 MNHEY, CDR2 SVGEGT. Trimming cost V 5 bases and J 2 bases, with 11 bases left between them. CDR3 in amino acids: CASSVGRLTDTQYF. The CDR3 DNA reads TGTGCCAGCAGTGTCGGACGTCTCACAGATACGCAGTATTTT.

The chain combines TRBV7-9 with TRBJ1-2; 10 bases line up with TRBD1. Germline CDR1 and CDR2: SEHNR and FQNEAQ (reference sequence). CDR3 size: 14 residues. Unmatched junction bases numbered 4, after V lost 5 bases and J lost 4 bases. The CDR3 reads CASSTGQGVYGYTF. CDR3 DNA sequence: TGTGCCAGCAGCACCGGACAGGGGGTCTATGGCTACACCTTC. Variable domain in full (rest from reference TRBV7-9 and TRBJ1-2): DTGVSQNPRHKITKRGQNVTFRCDPISEHNRLYWYRQTLGQGPEFLTYFQNEAQLEKSRLLSDRFSAERPKGSFSTLEIQRTEQGDSAMYLCASSTGQGVYGYTFGSGTRLTVV.

The sample holds a few counts of this clonotype. The rearrangement links TRBV12-3 or TRBV12-4 to TRBJ2-7; D call uncertain. The CDR3 extends over 12 amino acids. V lost 10 bases to trimming and J lost 5 bases, with 15 bases between them. Written as DNA, the CDR3 is TGTGCCAACTCAACCGACTTGGACGAGCAGTACTTC. It encodes CANSTDLDEQYF.

Only a few counts were recorded for this clonotype. The CDR3 here is CASGSGQGGIETQYF. The DNA for the CDR3 is TGTGCTAGTGGTTCGGGACAGGGAGGGATAGAGACCCAGTACTTC. The V and J genes are TRBV12-5 and TRBJ2-5; the match to TRBD1 covers 9 bases. The CDR3 runs 15 residues. J lost 4 bases, V lost 4 bases, and 7 bases had no gene match. CDR1 is LGHNT and CDR2 is FRNRAP in the germline V gene.

The rearrangement joins TRBV7-2 to TRBJ2-1; no clear D. The ends were cut back, 1 base at V and 9 bases at J, with 7 bases in the middle. This CDR3 has 12 residues. Germline V lookup: CDR1 SGHTA, CDR2 FQGNSA. The CDR3 loop is CASSLVVTEQFF. The CDR3 nucleotides are TGTGCCAGCAGCTTAGTAGTTACTGAGCAGTTCTTC.

This clonotype was recorded a few times. The rearrangement joins TRBV20-1 to TRBJ1-4; 8 positions match TRBD1. Germline V gene data show CDR1 as DFQATT and CDR2 as SNEGSKA (reference sequence). The V and J ends lost 6 bases and 6 bases, in that order; junction bases with no gene match: 9. The CDR3 is 14 residues long. The CDR3, as DNA: TGCAGTGCAGATAACAGGGGGAGGGATGAAAAACTGTTTTTT. Encoded protein: CSADNRGRDEKLFF.

This clonotype showed up just once. V gene TRBV12-3 or TRBV12-4 combines with J gene TRBJ2-3; weak D call: TRBD2 (6 bases). V was clipped by 3 bases and J by 8 bases, with 9 bases between them. This CDR3 region has 12 residues. The CDR3, as DNA: TGTGCCAGCAGTTTGATCGGGGGTACGCAGTATTTT. Translating it yields CASSLIGGTQYF.

V and J are TRBV5-8 and TRBJ2-1; D is tentatively TRBD1 or TRBD2 (5 bases each). V shed 1 base and J shed 5 bases, with 10 bases lying between them. The germline CDR1 and CDR2 sequences are SGHTS and YDEGEE. CDR3 size: 14 residues. CDR3 sequence reads: CASSLWGSNNEQFF. The DNA of the CDR3 is TGTGCCAGCAGCTTGTGGGGGTCCAACAATGAGCAGTTCTTC.

This chain connects TRBV7-2 to TRBJ2-5; 11 bases line up with TRBD2. V dropped 5 bases and J dropped 5; count of bases not matched to a gene: 10. From germline, CDR1 is SGHTA and CDR2 FQGNSA. The CDR3 contains 16 residues. CDR3 sequence reads: CASSTSSGGAWETQYF. CDR3 nucleotides: TGTGCCAGCAGCACCAGTAGCGGGGGGGCATGGGAGACCCAGTACTTC.

CDR3 region: CASSKAENIKPDYEQYF. The CDR3 DNA is TGTGCCAGCAGCAAAGCTGAGAATATAAAGCCTGATTACGAGCAGTACTTC. The chain combines TRBV21-1 with TRBJ2-7. TRBV21-1 has pseudogene status. CDR3 size: 17 residues.

On this clonotype: One end of the junction fails to match germline, which may point to a read error. The chain recombines TRBV7-3 with TRBJ2-5, with TRBD2 identical over 9 bases. This CDR3 spans 13 amino acids. CDR1 and CDR2 (germline): SGHTA, FQGTGA. CDR3 sequence reads: CAGSLAGYETQYF. CDR3 DNA: TGTGCCGGCAGCCTAGCGGGGTACGAGACCCAGTACTTC. The full variable domain, with the rest looked up from reference TRBV7-3 and TRBJ2-5, is GAGVSQTPSNKVTEKGKYVELRCDPISGHTALYWYRQSLGQGPEFLIYFQGTGAADDSGLPNDRFFAVRPEGSVSTLKIQRTERGDSAVYLCAGSLAGYETQYFGPGTRLLVL.

V and J are TRBV12-3 or TRBV12-4 and TRBJ1-1; possible D gene TRBD1, 5 bases. The CDR3 has 12 residues. Trimming took 6 bases from V and 7 from J, leaving 12 bases between them. The CDR3 nucleotides read TGTGCCAGCAGGGACCCCGGGGGTGAAGCTTTCTTT. Translated, it gives CASRDPGGEAFF.

This chain links TRBV2 with TRBJ1-1; D perhaps matches TRBD1 (6 bases). Trimming cost V 5 bases and J 6 bases, with 10 bases left between them. This CDR3 has 12 residues. Germline lookup yields CDR1 SNHLY and CDR2 FYNNEI. The chain's CDR3 is CASSTGNSEAFF. Here the CDR3 DNA reads TGTGCCAGCAGTACAGGGAATTCTGAAGCTTTCTTT.

The sample holds a few counts of this clonotype. CDR3 coding DNA: TGTGCCAGCAGTTACTCGAAGGGCGGAACTAGCAATGAGCAGTTCTTC. It specifies CASSYSKGGTSNEQFF. The V and J genes are TRBV6-5 and TRBJ2-5; D perhaps matches TRBD2 (5 bases). TRBJ2-1 matches the DNA end more closely, so the J call is doubtful. The CDR3 totals 16 residues. Germline-derived CDR1 and CDR2 are MNHEY and SVGAGI.

The chain has TRBV9 and TRBJ2-5, with a weak D call TRBD2 (5 bases). Near its end, the DNA agrees better with TRBJ2-7, so the J call may be wrong. Germline CDR1 SGDLS, CDR2 YYNGEE. The CDR3 loop spans 13 amino acids. As DNA, the CDR3 is TGTGCCAGCAGCGCGGGAATAACCTACGAGCAGTACTTC. It codes for CASSAGITYEQYF.

This clonotype was found a few times. The V call is TRBV5-1, the J call TRBJ2-1; D may be TRBD2 (6 bases). V was pared by 0 bases and J by 5 bases, with 18 bases between. This CDR3 is 17 amino acids long. Germline V gene lookup returns CDR1 SGHRS and CDR2 YFSETQ. In DNA, the CDR3 is TGCGCCAGCAGCTTGGGGAGCCGGCGGGGAATGAACAATGAGCAGTTCTTC. Translated, it gives CASSLGSRRGMNNEQFF.